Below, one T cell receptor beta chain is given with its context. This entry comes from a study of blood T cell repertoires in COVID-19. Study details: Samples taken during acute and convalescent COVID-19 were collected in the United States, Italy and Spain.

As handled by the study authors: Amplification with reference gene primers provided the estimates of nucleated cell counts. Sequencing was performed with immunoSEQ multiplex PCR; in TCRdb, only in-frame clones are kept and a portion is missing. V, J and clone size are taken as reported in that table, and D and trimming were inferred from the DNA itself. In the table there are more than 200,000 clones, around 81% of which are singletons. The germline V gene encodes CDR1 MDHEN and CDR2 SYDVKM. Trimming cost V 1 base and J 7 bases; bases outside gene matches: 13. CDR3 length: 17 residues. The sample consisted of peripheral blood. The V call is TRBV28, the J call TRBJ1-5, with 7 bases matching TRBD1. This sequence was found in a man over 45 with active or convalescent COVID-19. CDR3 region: CASSLFRTGRAYQPQHF. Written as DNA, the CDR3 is TGTGCCAGCAGTTTATTCCGGACAGGTAGGGCGTACCAGCCCCAGCATTTT.